These T cell receptor beta chains were read from a single sample in a study of response to subunit inactivated influenza vaccine. TCRdb re-called the RT-PCR reads through MiXCR, storing one row per CDR3 protein. Among roughly 650,000 distinct CDR3 sequences, 15% to 18% were seen once, and the ten largest hold 9.5% to 13%. This specimen consisted of PBMCs from blood, obtained 11 to 12 days after vaccination. The receptors derive from a man aged 45-65 years who received an inactivated influenza vaccine. CDR3s leave out the opening cysteine and the closing phenylalanine or tryptophan. D genes are given only for firm matches. Expanded clones are given a class, and other clones once, few, many or no size at all.

D: TRBD2
V: TRBV7-3
size: NA
CDR3: ASSLQASGGFGELF

D: NA
V: TRBV5-5
size: NA
CDR3: ASSETVTGELI

D: NA
V: TRBV6-2/TRBV6-3
size: NA
CDR3: ASSYGGPWTDGYT

D: TRBD2
V: TRBV19
size: few
CDR3: ASSIPSGRGADTQY

D: TRBD2
V: TRBV15
size: few
CDR3: ATSRETSGWGELF

D: TRBD2
V: TRBV12-3/TRBV12-4
size: few
CDR3: ASSLGLAGDPYEQY

D: NA
V: TRBV7-2
size: NA
CDR3: ASSAFRRTYEQY

D: NA
V: TRBV29-1
size: few
CDR3: SVERDGYEQY

D: NA
V: TRBV9
size: few
CDR3: ASSVGSLGETQY

D: NA
V: TRBV28
size: few
CDR3: ASSLVGQIYEQY

D: NA
V: TRBV3-1
size: NA
CDR3: ASSYSGRGPYEQY

D: NA
V: TRBV24-1
size: NA
CDR3: ATSGFRSTGELF

D: NA
V: TRBV29-1
size: NA
CDR3: SVDGRSSYNEQF

D: NA
V: TRBV5-1
size: NA
CDR3: ASSLGRGPEETQY

D: NA
V: TRBV12-3/TRBV12-4
size: few
CDR3: ASSLSVSVHT

D: NA
V: TRBV12-3/TRBV12-4
size: NA
CDR3: ASSPQLGVNTEAF

D: NA
V: TRBV28
size: NA
CDR3: AIRTGTLSYEQY

D: NA
V: TRBV7-2
size: NA
CDR3: ASTESRGAYNEQF

D: NA
V: TRBV12-3/TRBV12-4
size: NA
CDR3: ASSLEQGGNIQY

D: NA
V: TRBV12-3/TRBV12-4
size: few
CDR3: ASRSGGAQETQY

D: NA
V: TRBV6-2/TRBV6-3
size: few
CDR3: ASSILNYEQF

D: TRBD2
V: TRBV30
size: few
CDR3: AWSVASGYEQY

D: NA
V: TRBV10-3
size: NA
CDR3: AIGGPVRLSGANVLT

D: NA
V: TRBV2
size: few
CDR3: ASSDRQGGHNEQF

D: TRBD1
V: TRBV5-1
size: NA
CDR3: ASSLTGQGNNEQF

D: NA
V: TRBV4-1
size: few
CDR3: ASSLLRNQPQH

D: NA
V: TRBV7-6
size: NA
CDR3: ASSLGDGGSQETQY

D: NA
V: TRBV28
size: NA
CDR3: ASREGGLNTEAF

D: NA
V: TRBV7-2
size: few
CDR3: ASSPPMTGEQF

D: NA
V: TRBV6-5
size: NA
CDR3: ASWMITEAF

D: NA
V: TRBV12-3/TRBV12-4
size: few
CDR3: ASSWGITEAF

D: NA
V: TRBV12-3/TRBV12-4
size: NA
CDR3: ASSLWRRIQY

D: NA
V: TRBV12-3/TRBV12-4
size: many
CDR3: ASSLVSGSTGELF

D: TRBD2
V: TRBV4-1
size: NA
CDR3: ASSQVRLAGNTDTQY

D: TRBD2
V: TRBV27
size: NA
CDR3: ASSLLTSGSIYEQY

D: NA
V: TRBV20-1
size: NA
CDR3: SARALGGNYGYT

D: NA
V: TRBV12-3/TRBV12-4
size: NA
CDR3: ASSLARRDNSPLH

D: NA
V: TRBV7-2
size: few
CDR3: ASSLIGEQY

D: NA
V: TRBV6-5
size: few
CDR3: ASSYSRDNEQF

D: NA
V: TRBV29-1
size: NA
CDR3: SVAVSLANEQF

D: NA
V: TRBV7-9
size: NA
CDR3: ASSLVTGRDSNQPQH

D: NA
V: TRBV5-1
size: NA
CDR3: ASSPRGAVNTEAF

D: NA
V: TRBV29-1
size: NA
CDR3: SVEAGSGTEQY

D: NA
V: TRBV3-1
size: NA
CDR3: ASSWPEDTQY

D: TRBD1
V: TRBV6-1
size: few
CDR3: ASSPGQGAGNQPQH

D: NA
V: TRBV7-6
size: NA
CDR3: ASSLAMPGESTDTQY

D: NA
V: TRBV5-1
size: NA
CDR3: ASTLGGSFDTQY

D: NA
V: TRBV30
size: NA
CDR3: AWSKPRTGVEKLF

D: NA
V: TRBV20-1
size: NA
CDR3: SRFRVTEAF

D: TRBD2
V: TRBV19
size: few
CDR3: ASSTGLAGLYEQY

D: NA
V: TRBV20-1
size: few
CDR3: SAREAFGQPNTGELF

D: TRBD1
V: TRBV7-2
size: few
CDR3: ASSLPRGGLGQSNYGYT

D: TRBD2
V: TRBV20-1
size: few
CDR3: SAPGTSFTEQY

D: TRBD1
V: TRBV9
size: few
CDR3: ASSAGQVKETQY

D: TRBD2
V: TRBV4-1
size: few
CDR3: ASKTHTSGGTDTQY